This TCR beta chain was found in a study of CD8+CD57+ T cells in acquired aplastic anemia. The CDR3 covers 13 residues. The V gene lost 0 bases and the J gene lost 5 bases, with 6 bases spanning the gap. Germline loops: CDR1 LNHNV, CDR2 YYDKDF (reference sequence). A few counts support this clonotype. CDR3 and TCR beta VDJ profiling relied on genomic DNA as the template. TCRdb ran MiXCR on the reads and lists one entry per CDR3 protein. The sample holds 30,000 to 40,000 distinct CDR3 sequences, 76% seen once. The TCR comes from a human donor in good health, serving as a control. The chain has TRBV15 and TRBJ2-3; D call uncertain. Sequenced: sorted CD4+, CD8+, or CD8+CD57+ T cells (not recorded which) from PBMCs. The CDR3 coding sequence is TGTGCCACCAGCAGAGAAAAGGGAGATACGCAGTATTTT. This gives the protein CATSREKGDTQYF.